Only a few counts were recorded for the clone carrying this TCR beta chain. What it binds is unknown. The sample belongs to a study of cytomegalovirus exposure and HLA in healthy donors. The PCR made use of 60 Vbeta and 13 Jbeta primers. Profiled with immunoSEQ multiplex PCR; TCRdb holds only in-frame clones, not every one. This sample has more than 85,000 clones, with roughly 15% found just once. Overall study results and limits: A later analysis linked a missense variant in DCLRE1C to the trimming of TCR beta V and J genes. Cytomegalovirus association was assigned to 170 or so TCR beta chains.

Germline CDR1 and CDR2: LNHNV and YYDKDF (reference sequence). This CDR3 is built from 16 residues. The J segment lost 7 bases and the V segment lost 5 bases, leaving 13 bases of the junction unmatched. When sampled, the donors appeared nominally healthy, though they likely had unrecorded immune exposures. The sequenced material came from PBMCs. This clonotype originated in a female donor in good health and CMV-seronegative. The chain recombines TRBV15 with TRBJ2-7, with TRBD2 matching 11 bases. The CDR3 loop reads CATSLFTSGSFREQYF. The CDR3 bases are TGTGCCACCAGCCTCTTCACTAGCGGGAGTTTCAGAGAGCAGTACTTC.